The 15 T cell receptor beta chains below were found in one sample sequenced in a study of blood T cell repertoires in COVID-19. Assay used: immunoSEQ multiplex PCR; TCRdb lists only in-frame clones, some missing. The profile shows roughly 200,000 clones, about 70% of them singletons. Sequencing used peripheral blood. Source of these receptors: a woman between 50 and 59 years old with active or convalescent COVID-19.

This chain uses TRBV7-3 with TRBJ2-2; 9 nucleotides line up with TRBD1. Unmatched junction bases numbered 9, after V lost 5 bases and J lost 5 bases. CDR3 length: 16 amino acids. CDR1 is SGHTA and CDR2 is FQGTGA in the germline V gene. In DNA form, the CDR3 reads TGTGCCAGCAGCCCTCGGACAGGGGTGAGGACCGGGGAGCTGTTTTTT. Translated: CASSPRTGVRTGELFF.

The rearrangement joins TRBV19 to TRBJ2-1; no clear D gene. V was cut by 3 bases and J by 0 bases, with 6 bases left in between. This CDR3 has 14 amino acids. Germline CDR1 and CDR2: LNHDA and SQIVND (reference sequence). CDR3 bases: TGTGCCAGTAGTATGACAAGCTCCTACAATGAGCAGTTCTTC. Translating gives CASSMTSSYNEQFF.

The V and J genes are TRBV24-1 and TRBJ1-2; D gene ambiguous. Trimming removed 3 bases at V and 9 bases at J, with 19 bases between. Germline lookup yields CDR1 KGHDR and CDR2 SFDVKD. This CDR3 is built from 15 residues. CDR3 sequence: CATSDPHGVGVRYTF. In nucleotides, the CDR3 is TGTGCCACCAGTGATCCCCACGGGGTGGGAGTCCGCTACACCTTC.

The V call is TRBV28, the J call TRBJ2-7; 11 bases map to TRBD2. Germline V CDR1 and CDR2: MDHEN, SYDVKM. Trimming took 7 bases from V and 1 from J; bases not matched to a gene: 9. CDR3 length: 16 residues. The CDR3 reads CASTLAGGGVSYEQYF. The DNA of the CDR3 is TGTGCCAGCACCCTAGCGGGAGGTGGGGTTTCCTACGAGCAGTACTTC.

The gene calls are TRBV6-5 and TRBJ2-1; 9 nucleotides align to TRBD2. CDR1 is MNHEY, CDR2 SVGAGI, per germline. This CDR3 is 15 amino acids long. V gave up 4 bases and J gave up 5 bases; unmatched junction bases: 6. The CDR3 spells CASSSLAGRDNEQFF. The CDR3 region has the DNA TGTGCCAGCAGTTCCCTAGCGGGAAGGGACAATGAGCAGTTCTTC.

V and J are TRBV4-3 and TRBJ1-1, with 11 bases lining up with TRBD1. V was clipped by 5 bases and J by 2 bases; unmatched bases: 7. This CDR3 is built from 16 residues. Germline lookup yields CDR1 LGHNA and CDR2 YSLEER. As DNA, the CDR3 is TGCGCCAGCAGCTCCGGGACAGGGGGGCCTAACACTGAAGCTTTCTTT. Protein sequence: CASSSGTGGPNTEAFF.

The chain has TRBV4-3 and TRBJ1-2, with D tentatively TRBD1 (5 bases). The CDR3 extends over 15 amino acids. Trimming removed 0 bases from V and 7 bases from J, with 15 bases in between. Germline V CDR1 and CDR2: LGHNA, YSLEER. The CDR3 region is CASSQDQVPRVGYTF. CDR3 DNA sequence: TGCGCCAGCAGCCAAGATCAAGTCCCCAGGGTTGGCTACACCTTC.

V is TRBV21-1 and J is TRBJ2-1; whether TRBD2, the table's D call, matches the DNA was not checked. TRBV21-1 is given as a pseudogene. The CDR3 totals 15 residues. CDR3 DNA: TGTGCCAGCAGCAAAGGGGCCCCGGGGGGGAATGAGCAGTTCTTC. This encodes CASSKGAPGGNEQFF.

V usage is TRBV9 and J usage is TRBJ1-1; D is ambiguous. This CDR3 is built from 14 residues. Per the germline V gene, CDR1 is SGDLS and CDR2 is YYNGEE. V lost 2 bases and J lost 8, with 16 bases in between. DNA of the CDR3: TGTGCCAGCAGCGTTCTTCCGGGAACTACCGAAGCTTTCTTT. It encodes CASSVLPGTTEAFF.

CDR3 nucleotide sequence: TGTGCCAGCAGCTTAAGCGCGGGAGCACCGGTCGGTGAGCAGTTCTTC. Protein sequence: CASSLSAGAPVGEQFF. J is TRBJ2-1 and V is TRBV7-3; TRBD2 aligns across 7 bases. Losses at the gene ends were 1 base for V and 9 bases for J; bases not matched to a gene: 12. CDR1 is SGHTA, CDR2 FQGTGA, per germline. The CDR3 contains 16 residues.

The chain is built from TRBV3-1 (or the pseudogene TRBV3-2) and TRBJ1-4; no clear D gene. The ends were cut back, 1 base at V and 13 bases at J, with 13 bases in the middle. The CDR3 is 13 residues long. Germline CDR1 and CDR2: LGHDT and YNNKEL (reference sequence). CDR3 in DNA: TGTGCCAGCAGCCAAGCTCCCTACGGTGGACTGTTTTTT. Translated: CASSQAPYGGLFF.

This clone was seen more than once but under ten times. V is TRBV24-1 and J is TRBJ1-1; 7 bases match TRBD1. The CDR3 loop spans 14 amino acids. V dropped 7 bases and J dropped 4; count of bases not matched to a gene: 8. Germline V gene sequence: CDR1 KGHDR, CDR2 SFDVKD. CDR3 in DNA: TGTGCCACCAGCCCGTCGACAGGGAGCACTGAAGCTTTCTTT. Translation: CATSPSTGSTEAFF.

This clone occurred a few times. The chain is built from TRBV7-2 and TRBJ1-4; the D gene is possibly TRBD1 (5 bases). Germline CDR1 is SGHTA and CDR2 is FQGNSA. The CDR3 has 16 amino acids. The ends were cut back, 1 base at V and 7 bases at J, with 16 bases in the middle. DNA for the CDR3: TGTGCCAGCAGCTTAGGGTTTAGGCAGGGCGGTGAAAAACTGTTTTTT. This sequence encodes CASSLGFRQGGEKLFF.

This rearrangement joins TRBV18 to TRBJ2-5, with D perhaps TRBD2 (5 bases). Looked up from germline, CDR1 is KGHSH and CDR2 is LQKENI. V lost 1 base and J lost 2, with 8 bases in between. The CDR3 sequence is 14 residues long. CDR3 nucleotide sequence: TGTGCCAGCTCACCACGAGCGGTACAAGAGACCCAGTACTTC. Translating it yields CASSPRAVQETQYF.

This chain connects TRBV5-1 to TRBJ2-3; the match to TRBD2 covers 13 bases. The J segment lost 1 base and the V segment lost 4 bases, leaving 6 bases of the junction unmatched. The germline CDR1 and CDR2 sequences are SGHRS and YFSETQ. The CDR3 runs 17 residues. CDR3: CASSPGGTSGGTDTQYF. CDR3 sequence (DNA): TGCGCCAGCAGCCCGGGCGGGACTAGCGGGGGCACAGATACGCAGTATTTT. The variable domain in full, completed from reference TRBV5-1 and TRBJ2-3, reads KAGVTQTPRYLIKTRGQQVTLSCSPISGHRSVSWYQQTPGQGLQFLFEYFSETQRNKGNFPGRFSGRQFSNSRSEMNVSTLELGDSALYLCASSPGGTSGGTDTQYFGPGTRLTVL.